One sample yielded the 30 T cell receptor beta chains listed below, sequenced in a study of human T cells and chemical hapten exposure. Documented time point: patch test 1, 2 weeks after DPC sensitization. As for treatment: therapeutic diphenylcyclopropenone sensitization with weekly scalp DPC. TCRdb recomputed calls from the RACE reads with MiXCR, one row per CDR3 protein. The sample yields over 95,000 distinct CDR3 sequences, around 12% seen once. The sample here was whole blood, taken in connection with sensitization to the hapten diphenylcyclopropenone (DPC). The receptors were sampled from a woman aged 40 to 50 with alopecia areata. Some clones in this sample may be carry-over from other donors' samples.

This clonotype appeared a few times. This chain joins TRBV20-1 and TRBJ2-1, with D uncertain. The CDR3 totals 16 residues. Germline V lookup: CDR1 DFQATT, CDR2 SNEGSKA (reference sequence). Between the trimmed V and J ends, which lost 0 bases and 7 bases, there was a span of 19 bases. The CDR3 nucleotides read TGCAGTGCTAGAGATCCGAGCTACATGGTGGAGAATGAGCAGTTCTTC. Encoded protein: CSARDPSYMVENEQFF.

This rearrangement joins TRBV29-1 to TRBJ1-5; D gene uncertain. Germline-derived CDR1 and CDR2 are SQVTM and ANQGSEA. V was pared by 7 bases and J by 5 bases, with 15 bases between. This CDR3 contains 13 residues. CDR3 DNA sequence: TGCAGCGCTACGATTGACCGCCATCAGCCCCAGCATTTT. Amino acid sequence: CSATIDRHQPQHF.

This chain uses TRBV6-5 with TRBJ2-5; D perhaps matches TRBD1 (6 bases). There are 12 residues in the CDR3. Germline assignment: CDR1 MNHEY and CDR2 SVGAGI. V lost 5 bases and J lost 13, with 17 bases in between. Written as DNA, the CDR3 is TGTGCCAGCAGTCCCCCCCTGGACAGAACGTACTTC. This codes for CASSPPLDRTYF.

There are a few counts of this clonotype. The rearrangement links TRBV9 to TRBJ2-1, with D tentatively TRBD2 (5 bases). Germline loops: CDR1 SGDLS, CDR2 YYNGEE. Trimming left V 4 bases short and J 5 bases short, with 16 bases between. This CDR3 has 15 amino acids. CDR3 in DNA: TGTGCCAGCAGCTTCGGGGAATCTTCAAACAATGAGCAGTTCTTC. Amino acid sequence: CASSFGESSNNEQFF.

This clonotype was picked up many times. The chain links TRBV29-1 to TRBJ2-5, with D unclear. The germline gives CDR1 SQVTM, CDR2 ANQGSEA. Deletions cut 7 bases from V and 1 base from J, with 10 bases between. The CDR3 contains 12 residues. The CDR3 is CSGWAAQETQYF. The CDR3 nucleotides read TGCAGCGGGTGGGCGGCCCAAGAGACCCAGTACTTC.

This clonotype was detected a few times. This sequence joins TRBV28 and TRBJ2-5, with 9 bases lining up with TRBD1. Germline-derived CDR1 and CDR2 are MDHEN and SYDVKM. V gave up 5 bases and J gave up 4 bases; unmatched junction bases: 11. The CDR3 sequence is 16 residues long. CDR3 protein: CASSTGQGRTAETQYF. CDR3 nucleotide sequence: TGTGCCAGCAGTACCGGACAGGGGAGGACAGCAGAGACCCAGTACTTC.

This clonotype was counted many times. The chain has TRBV20-1 and TRBJ1-6; possible D gene TRBD1, 6 bases. This CDR3 contains 12 residues. Germline CDR1 is DFQATT and CDR2 is SNEGSKA (reference sequence). V lost 5 bases and J lost 13, with 15 bases in between. CDR3 DNA sequence: TGCAGTGCTGGGGGTCAGGGGAGTCCCCTCCACTTT. It is translated as CSAGGQGSPLHF.

This chain connects TRBV28 to TRBJ1-4; D unresolved. Germline assignment: CDR1 MDHEN and CDR2 SYDVKM. V gave up 3 bases and J gave up 0 bases, with 11 bases separating them. The CDR3 contains 16 residues. The CDR3 nucleotides read TGTGCCAGCAGTTTCGAAATCATCGCAACTAATGAAAAACTGTTTTTT. It translates to CASSFEIIATNEKLFF.

This clonotype was counted only a few times. The V gene is TRBV18, the J gene TRBJ1-1, with D hard to call. The CDR3 has 12 amino acids. V was trimmed by 3 bases and J by 3 bases, leaving 5 bases between them. CDR1 and CDR2 from the germline V gene are KGHSH and LQKENI. Here the CDR3 DNA reads TGTGCCAGCTCACCCCGAGACACTGAAGCTTTCTTT. This gives the protein CASSPRDTEAFF.

This clonotype has more than one count but fewer than ten. V usage is TRBV7-2 and J usage is TRBJ1-4, with a possible D match to TRBD1 (5 bases). This CDR3 is 14 amino acids long. V gave up 3 bases and J gave up 8 bases, with 13 bases separating them. In germline, CDR1 is SGHTA, CDR2 FQGNSA. The chain's CDR3 is CASSFGTRGEKLFF. Here the CDR3 DNA reads TGTGCCAGCAGCTTCGGGACCAGAGGAGAAAAACTGTTTTTT. Supplemented by reference TRBV7-2 and TRBJ1-4, the full variable domain reads GAGVSQSPSNKVTEKGKDVELRCDPISGHTALYWYRQSLGQGLEFLIYFQGNSAPDKSGLPSDRFSAERTGGSVSTLTIQRTQQEDSAVYLCASSFGTRGEKLFFGSGTQLSVL.

J is TRBJ1-1 and V is TRBV6-6; D may be TRBD1 (5 bases). From germline, CDR1 is MNHNY and CDR2 SVGAGI (reference sequence). The CDR3 runs to 14 residues. The germline V and J ends were trimmed by 5 bases and 6 bases, with 16 bases remaining between them. CDR3 sequence: CASSGAERGSEAFF. The CDR3 DNA sequence: TGTGCCAGCAGTGGGGCGGAGCGGGGGTCTGAAGCTTTCTTT.

The chain couples TRBV7-3 to TRBJ2-2; the D gene is possibly TRBD2 (5 bases). Germline-derived CDR1 and CDR2 are SGHTA and FQGTGA. The CDR3 covers 14 residues. The V end was cut by 3 bases, the J end by 3 bases, with 8 bases between. CDR3 region: CASSFSRDTGELFF. The DNA of the CDR3 is TGTGCCAGCAGCTTTTCGAGGGACACCGGGGAGCTGTTTTTT.

This chain connects TRBV19 to TRBJ2-3, with a weak D call TRBD1 (6 bases). Trimming took 5 bases from V and 9 from J, leaving 15 bases between them. Germline V gene sequence: CDR1 LNHDA, CDR2 SQIVND (reference sequence). CDR3 length: 13 residues. The CDR3, as DNA: TGTGCCAGTAGTCCTGAGGGGGAGAGGACGCAGTATTTT. Translating gives CASSPEGERTQYF.

This clonotype showed up many times. V gene TRBV6-5 combines with J gene TRBJ2-2, with 7 bases aligning to TRBD2. The J segment lost 4 bases and the V segment lost 6 bases, leaving 8 bases of the junction unmatched. Per the germline V gene, CDR1 is MNHEY and CDR2 is SVGAGI. This CDR3 is built from 15 residues. CDR3 coding DNA: TGTGCCAGCAGGCGCACTAGCGCTAGCACCGGGGAGCTGTTTTTT. The encoded protein is CASRRTSASTGELFF.

This clonotype was counted a few times. The gene calls are TRBV29-1 and TRBJ2-1, with 7 bases identical to TRBD1. The CDR3 has 12 amino acids. Per germline, CDR1 SQVTM and CDR2 ANQGSEA. The CDR3: CSQGSSYNEQFF. CDR3 coding DNA: TGCTCACAGGGGAGCTCCTACAATGAGCAGTTCTTC.

This clonotype was observed a handful of times. This chain links TRBV6-2 or TRBV6-3 with TRBJ2-5; weak D call: TRBD2 (5 bases). V was clipped by 10 bases and J by 1 base, with 10 bases between them. Germline V lookup: CDR1 MNHEY, CDR2 SVGEGT. This CDR3 region has 12 residues. The CDR3 here is CATPRGQETQYF. For the CDR3, the DNA is TGTGCCACCCCTCGGGGCCAAGAGACCCAGTACTTC.

This clonotype was seen repeatedly, ten times or more. The chain combines TRBV7-6 with TRBJ2-7; a possible D gene is TRBD1 (5 bases). The CDR3 loop spans 14 amino acids. The ends were cut back, 5 bases at V and 4 bases at J, with 15 bases in the middle. Looked up from germline, CDR1 is SGHVS and CDR2 is FNYEAQ. This chain's CDR3 is CASSPGRVGYEQYF. The CDR3 nucleotides read TGTGCCAGCAGCCCCGGCAGGGTAGGATACGAGCAGTACTTC.

This clonotype was seen at least ten times. The junction departs from germline at one end; a sequencing error may be responsible. The V and J genes are TRBV7-7 and TRBJ2-5, with no clear D. The CDR3 runs to 13 residues. Looked up from germline, CDR1 is SSHAT and CDR2 is FNYEAQ (reference sequence). CDR3 sequence reads: CASSLGLEETQYF. The CDR3 DNA reads TGTGCTAGCAGCTTAGGGCTAGAAGAGACCCAGTACTTC.

The chain links TRBV12-3 or TRBV12-4 to TRBJ1-3; possible D gene TRBD1, 6 bases. V dropped 6 bases and J dropped 7 bases, with 10 bases sitting between them. The CDR3 is 12 amino acids. For the CDR3, the DNA is TGTGCCAGCAGGCTACAGGGCAACACCATATATTTT. Translation gives CASRLQGNTIYF.

This clonotype appeared a few times. The rearrangement joins TRBV20-1 to TRBJ2-3; TRBD2 agrees at 12 bases. The CDR3 has 15 amino acids. With 6 bases clipped from V and 0 bases from J, the junction kept 4 bases outside the gene matches. The germline CDR1 and CDR2 sequences are DFQATT and SNEGSKA (reference sequence). CDR3 nucleotides: TGCAGTGCGGCAGGACTAGCGGGGAGCACAGATACGCAGTATTTT. Protein sequence: CSAAGLAGSTDTQYF.

The rearrangement links TRBV29-1 to TRBJ2-7; D is unresolved. The CDR3 spans 12 residues. V dropped 4 bases and J dropped 5 bases, with 12 bases sitting between them. Germline loops: CDR1 SQVTM, CDR2 ANQGSEA. The CDR3 nucleotides are TGCAGCGTTGCTTCCGGGTTTCACGAGCAGTACTTC. It specifies CSVASGFHEQYF.

This clonotype came up many times. The genes are TRBV7-2 and TRBJ2-1; D may be TRBD1 (7 bases). The CDR3 has 16 residues. V lost 5 bases and J lost 2, with 16 bases in between. CDR1 and CDR2 from the germline V gene are SGHTA and FQGNSA. The CDR3: CASSPTGEVTYNEQFF. CDR3 in DNA: TGTGCCAGCAGCCCAACAGGGGAGGTAACCTACAATGAGCAGTTCTTC.

The table lists this clonotype with many counts. The chain recombines TRBV6-2 or TRBV6-3 with TRBJ1-1; 10 positions match TRBD1. Germline CDR1 is MNHEY and CDR2 is SVGEGT. Trimming removed 5 bases from V and 4 bases from J; junction bases left unmatched: 1. This CDR3 is built from 13 residues. In DNA form, the CDR3 reads TGTGCCAGCAGTGACAGGGGGCCCACTGAAGCTTTCTTT. Its protein product is CASSDRGPTEAFF.

The CDR3 region has the DNA TGTGCCAGCAGCTTTACAAAGAAAGAGACCCAGTACTTC. This translates into CASSFTKKETQYF. This chain links TRBV7-2 with TRBJ2-5; D not resolved. V was cut by 3 bases and J by 3 bases, with 8 bases left in between. Looked up from germline, CDR1 is SGHTA and CDR2 is FQGNSA. This CDR3 is 13 amino acids long.

In its sample, this clonotype was seen a few times. The chain carries TRBV6-4 and TRBJ2-1; 12 nucleotides agree with TRBD2. This CDR3 has 15 residues. The germline V gene has CDR1 MRHNA and CDR2 SNTAGT. The V segment lost 4 bases and the J segment 9 bases; nucleotides outside the gene matches: 7. The CDR3 loop reads CASSGELAGGGEQFF. CDR3 bases: TGTGCCAGCAGTGGGGAACTAGCGGGAGGCGGTGAGCAGTTCTTC.

The rearrangement joins TRBV2 to TRBJ1-5; 8 bases agree with TRBD1. CDR3 length equals 14 residues. CDR1 and CDR2 (germline): SNHLY, FYNNEI. Trimming took 6 bases from V and 3 from J; bases not matched to a gene: 4. The CDR3 sequence: CASRDRDPNQPQHF. The CDR3 DNA sequence: TGTGCCAGCAGGGACAGGGATCCCAATCAGCCCCAGCATTTT.

The CDR3 DNA reads TGTGCCAGCTCACCGAACCTCCCGGACGTACAAGAGACCCAGTACTTC. Amino acid sequence: CASSPNLPDVQETQYF. The chain links TRBV18 to TRBJ2-5, with D unclear. Trimming took 3 bases from V and 2 from J, leaving 16 bases between them. The CDR3 covers 16 residues. The germline gives CDR1 KGHSH, CDR2 LQKENI.

V and J are TRBV4-3 and TRBJ2-7; D ambiguous. The CDR3 loop spans 14 amino acids. Trimming removed 1 base from V and 2 bases from J, with 9 bases in between. Germline lookup yields CDR1 LGHNA and CDR2 YSLEER. This CDR3 is CASSQANYTYEQYF. The CDR3 DNA sequence: TGCGCCAGCAGCCAAGCAAACTACACCTACGAGCAGTACTTC.

Ten or more counts support this clonotype. The chain has TRBV27 and TRBJ2-7, with a possible D match to TRBD1 (6 bases). Germline V lookup: CDR1 MNHEY, CDR2 SMNVEV (reference sequence). The CDR3 sequence is 13 residues long. V was clipped by 2 bases and J by 1 base, with 6 bases between them. The CDR3 DNA is TGTGCCAGCAGTTTACAGGGGTCCTACGAGCAGTACTTC. This encodes CASSLQGSYEQYF.

The sample holds a few counts of this clonotype. The gene calls are TRBV20-1 and TRBJ1-4; D may be TRBD1 (5 bases). The CDR3 spans 14 residues. Trimming stripped 0 bases from V and 5 bases from J, with 10 bases between. Germline loops: CDR1 DFQATT, CDR2 SNEGSKA (reference sequence). The CDR3 is CSARDGGRNEKLFF. CDR3 nucleotide sequence: TGCAGTGCTAGAGACGGGGGACGAAATGAAAAACTGTTTTTT.